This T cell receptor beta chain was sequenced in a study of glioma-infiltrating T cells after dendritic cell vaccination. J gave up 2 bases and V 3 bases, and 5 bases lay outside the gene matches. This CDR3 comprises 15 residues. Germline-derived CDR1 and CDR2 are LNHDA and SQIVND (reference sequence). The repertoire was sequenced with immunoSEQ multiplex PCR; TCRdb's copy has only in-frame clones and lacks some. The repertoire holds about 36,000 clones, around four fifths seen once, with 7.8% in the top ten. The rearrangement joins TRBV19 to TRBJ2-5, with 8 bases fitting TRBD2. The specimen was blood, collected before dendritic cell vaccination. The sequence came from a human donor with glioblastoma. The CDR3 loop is CASSMSASGQETQYF. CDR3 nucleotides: TGTGCCAGTAGTATGTCGGCTAGCGGGCAAGAGACCCAGTACTTC.